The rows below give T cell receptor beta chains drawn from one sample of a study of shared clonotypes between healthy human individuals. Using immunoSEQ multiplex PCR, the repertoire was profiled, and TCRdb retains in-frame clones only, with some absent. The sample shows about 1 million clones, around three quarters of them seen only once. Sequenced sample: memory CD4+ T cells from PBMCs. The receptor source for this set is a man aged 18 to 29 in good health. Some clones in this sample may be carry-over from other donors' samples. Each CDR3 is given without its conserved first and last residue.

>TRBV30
AWSVFTREMF
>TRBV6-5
ASSRQTGRADTQY
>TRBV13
ASSLLGANVLT
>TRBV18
ASSPSGTPETRY
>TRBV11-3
ASSTPFGTDNEQF
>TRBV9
ASGPMADPTDTQY
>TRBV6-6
ASSYSPSLAYGYT
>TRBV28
ASSFGGSYEQY
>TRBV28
ASSLGPRAGRDTQY
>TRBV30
ASKTASSYEQY
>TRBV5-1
ASSLEADYTYEQY
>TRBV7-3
ASSLGRGNTEAF
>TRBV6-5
ASSYRPGTGGEQY
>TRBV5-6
ASSVRQQETQY
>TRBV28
ASSLSTGGFYEQY
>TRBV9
ASSVYRDTNYGYT
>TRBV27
ASSLSRYHEQY
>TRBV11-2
ASSAEGGRGSGANVLT
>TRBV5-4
ASSLETYGYT
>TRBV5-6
ASSLGLAGSTDTQY
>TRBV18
ASSPIQGGETQY
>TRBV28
ASNRAGQTSYNEQF
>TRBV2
ASSGAGGEQY
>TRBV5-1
ASSSQGALLNEQF
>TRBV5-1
ASSSDGNTGELF
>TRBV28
ASRGRPLWETQY
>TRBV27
ASRPKGSGRARGDTQY
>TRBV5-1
ASSEAKAAYNEQF
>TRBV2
ASSVTSGRTGELF
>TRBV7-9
ASSSPRGSIGETQY
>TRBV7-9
ASSPSGYKGEQY
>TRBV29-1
SAPGGGHTEAF
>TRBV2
ASSEANRRSH
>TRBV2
ASSAGQQETQY
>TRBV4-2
ASSQVQGSQYEQY
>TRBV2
ASSETGGEYEQY
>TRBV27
ASSQAGTVLNQPQH